These 28 T cell receptor beta chains came from one sample sequenced in a study of T-cell memory formation after mild COVID-19. One entry per CDR3 protein, called by TCRdb with MiXCR from the 5' RACE reads. The sample has some 190,000 distinct CDR3 sequences; approximately 20% are singletons. Sequencing was performed on PBMCs or a T cell subset sorted from them (not recorded which). These receptors originate from an adult woman who had mild COVID-19 (a few samples of this study predate the infection). Cell type and time point are not known.

This clonotype turned up a few times. The CDR3 sequence: CASSHGTGSNYGYTF. DNA for the CDR3: TGTGCCAGCAGTCACGGGACAGGGTCTAACTATGGCTACACCTTC. V and J are TRBV4-2 and TRBJ1-2; the match to TRBD1 covers 9 bases. CDR1 is LGHNA, CDR2 YNFKEQ, per germline. Trimming at V came to 6 bases and at J to 0 bases, leaving 5 bases not matched to a gene. CDR3 length: 15 residues.

The V call is TRBV19, the J call TRBJ2-7; D is possibly TRBD2 (5 bases). The CDR3 has 13 amino acids. Germline-derived CDR1 and CDR2 are LNHDA and SQIVND (reference sequence). The ends were cut back, 5 bases at V and 5 bases at J, with 13 bases in the middle. In DNA form, the CDR3 reads TGTGCCAGTAGTCCCTTAAAAGCGGACGAGCAGTACTTC. This codes for CASSPLKADEQYF.

The rearrangement uses TRBV5-1 and TRBJ2-2; the match to TRBD1 covers 8 bases. The CDR3 totals 17 residues. CDR1 is SGHRS, CDR2 YFSETQ, per germline. With 0 bases clipped from V and 5 bases from J, the junction kept 9 bases outside the gene matches. The CDR3 sequence: CASSLARANRGTGELFF. In DNA, the CDR3 is TGCGCCAGCAGCTTGGCCAGGGCGAACAGGGGGACCGGGGAGCTGTTTTTT.

This clonotype has a handful of counts. V is TRBV6-5 and J is TRBJ1-1; TRBD1 matches at 8 bases. Germline trimming cut 5 bases from V and 5 bases from J; bases unmatched to any gene: 4. Germline V gene sequence: CDR1 MNHEY, CDR2 SVGAGI. CDR3 size: 13 residues. CDR3 region: CASSRDRLTEAFF. CDR3 nucleotide sequence: TGTGCCAGCAGTCGGGACAGGCTAACTGAAGCTTTCTTT.

The chain is built from TRBV15 and TRBJ2-2; 7 bases match TRBD1. Germline assignment: CDR1 LNHNV and CDR2 YYDKDF (reference sequence). J was trimmed by 7 bases and V by 8 bases; bases with no gene match: 7. The CDR3 is 13 amino acids. The CDR3 loop is CATLDRPSGELFF. The CDR3 DNA follows: TGTGCCACCCTGGACAGGCCAAGCGGGGAGCTGTTTTTT.

This clonotype has just a few counts. The gene calls are TRBV12-3 or TRBV12-4 and TRBJ2-7, with TRBD2 identical over 8 bases. The CDR3 is 14 amino acids. Germline trimming cut 5 bases from V and 0 bases from J; bases unmatched to any gene: 3. CDR3 sequence: CASSPTSGSYEQYF. In nucleotides, the CDR3 is TGTGCCAGCAGTCCAACTAGCGGCTCCTACGAGCAGTACTTC.

The rearrangement uses TRBV6-1 and TRBJ1-5; 8 nucleotides agree with TRBD1. This CDR3 has 16 amino acids. J gave up 0 bases and V 6 bases, and 7 bases lay outside the gene matches. Germline lookup yields CDR1 MNHNS and CDR2 SASEGT. The CDR3 here is CASSPGQGPSNQPQHF. For the CDR3, the DNA is TGTGCCAGCAGCCCCGGACAGGGCCCTAGCAATCAGCCCCAGCATTTT.

This clonotype has a handful of counts. This chain joins TRBV7-9 and TRBJ2-3; possibly TRBD1 for D (6 bases). The CDR3 consists of 16 residues. Germline V gene sequence: CDR1 SEHNR, CDR2 FQNEAQ (reference sequence). Trimming left V 0 bases short and J 5 bases short, with 15 bases between. The chain's CDR3 is CASSLAQSHRVDTQYF. For the CDR3, the DNA is TGTGCCAGCAGCTTAGCGCAGTCGCACAGGGTAGATACGCAGTATTTT.

The chain employs TRBV7-9 and TRBJ2-7; unclear D gene. Germline CDR1 and CDR2: SEHNR and FQNEAQ (reference sequence). The V end lost 1 base, the J end lost 6 bases, and 4 bases lay between the germline ends. CDR3 size: 11 residues. CDR3 nucleotides: TGTGCCAGCAGCTTAGTTGGCGAGCAGTACTTC. It specifies CASSLVGEQYF.

The rearrangement joins TRBV4-1 to TRBJ2-3; 8 bases match TRBD2. V shed 0 bases, J shed 4 bases, and the junction held 6 bases outside the gene matches. Germline CDR1 is MGHRA and CDR2 is YSYEKL. The CDR3 length is 16 residues. CDR3: CASSQEPSGGSDTQYF. The CDR3 nucleotides are TGCGCCAGCAGCCAAGAACCCAGCGGGGGATCAGATACGCAGTATTTT.

V is TRBV6-5 and J is TRBJ1-3, with a weak D call TRBD1 (5 bases). The V end was cut by 0 bases, the J end by 6 bases, with 9 bases between. CDR3 length equals 14 residues. Per germline, CDR1 MNHEY and CDR2 SVGAGI. The CDR3 here is CASSYSRGANTIYF. The CDR3 region has the DNA TGTGCCAGCAGTTACTCGAGGGGTGCAAACACCATATATTTT.

The CDR3 DNA reads as TGTGCCAGCAGCGTAGGAACCGGGGAGCTGTTTTTT. This translates into CASSVGTGELFF. The J gene is TRBJ2-2, the V gene TRBV9; D unresolved. Trimming took off 0 bases at V and 5 bases at J, with 2 bases between the two ends. The CDR3 totals 12 residues. The germline V gene has CDR1 SGDLS and CDR2 YYNGEE.

This sequence joins TRBV6-6 and TRBJ2-1; the D is unclear. This CDR3 has 11 amino acids. The germline gives CDR1 MNHNY, CDR2 SVGAGI (reference sequence). Trimming shortened V by 2 bases and J by 9 bases, and 5 bases separated the two germline ends. The CDR3 sequence: CASSYRGEQFF. The CDR3 DNA reads as TGTGCCAGCAGTTACCGCGGTGAGCAGTTCTTC.

This clonotype was seen a handful of times. The genes are TRBV5-4 and TRBJ1-1; 8 nucleotides agree with TRBD1. The CDR3 is 16 residues long. V dropped 4 bases and J dropped 0; count of bases not matched to a gene: 8. The germline V gene encodes CDR1 SGHNT and CDR2 YYREEE (reference sequence). CDR3 sequence: CASSADRGPMNTEAFF. CDR3 DNA sequence: TGTGCCAGCAGCGCTGACAGGGGTCCTATGAACACTGAAGCTTTCTTT.

The chain links TRBV24-1 to TRBJ2-3, with D hard to call. Germline V gene data show CDR1 as KGHDR and CDR2 as SFDVKD. This CDR3 has 14 amino acids. Trimming took 3 bases from V and 0 from J, leaving 6 bases between them. The CDR3 DNA reads as TGTGCCACCAGTGATGCCTCTAGCACAGATACGCAGTATTTT. Translated: CATSDASSTDTQYF.

This clonotype showed up just a few times. V gene TRBV19 combines with J gene TRBJ2-1; the D is unclear. Trimming cost V 6 bases and J 5 bases, with 14 bases left between them. CDR3 size: 14 residues. Germline CDR1 is LNHDA and CDR2 is SQIVND (reference sequence). Written as DNA, the CDR3 is TGTGCCAGTAGCTCTACAAGCACCCACAATGAGCAGTTCTTC. It encodes CASSSTSTHNEQFF.

The V call is TRBV5-1, the J call TRBJ2-5; D gene uncertain. This CDR3 has 12 residues. Per germline, CDR1 SGHRS and CDR2 YFSETQ. Deletions cut 4 bases from V and 5 bases from J, with 9 bases between. CDR3 residues: CASSPGMETQYF. The CDR3 nucleotides are TGCGCCAGCAGCCCTGGGATGGAGACCCAGTACTTC.

This rearrangement joins TRBV20-1 to TRBJ2-5, with TRBD1 identical over 8 bases. The CDR3 sequence is 16 residues long. The germline CDR1 and CDR2 sequences are DFQATT and SNEGSKA (reference sequence). The J segment lost 4 bases and the V segment lost 2 bases, leaving 12 bases of the junction unmatched. DNA for the CDR3: TGCAGTGCTAGAACAGCGACAGGGGAGCGGCGAGAGACCCAGTACTTC. It specifies CSARTATGERRETQYF.

V is TRBV6-6 and J is TRBJ1-2; 7 nucleotides agree with TRBD1. CDR1 is MNHNY and CDR2 is SVGAGI in the germline V gene (reference sequence). This CDR3 comprises 17 residues. V shed 2 bases and J 0 bases; nucleotides not matched to a gene: 9. The CDR3 reads CASSYQTPQGANYGYTF. Here the CDR3 DNA reads TGTGCCAGCAGTTACCAAACCCCGCAGGGGGCTAACTATGGCTACACCTTC.

The gene calls are TRBV5-1 and TRBJ1-4; a weak D match, TRBD1 (6 bases). The ends were cut back, 3 bases at V and 7 bases at J, with 13 bases in the middle. Germline CDR1 is SGHRS and CDR2 is YFSETQ. The CDR3 is made up of 14 amino acids. The CDR3: CASSSQQGTEKLFF. CDR3 bases: TGCGCCAGCAGCTCTCAACAGGGTACTGAAAAACTGTTTTTT. The full variable domain, rest sourced from reference TRBV5-1 and TRBJ1-4, is KAGVTQTPRYLIKTRGQQVTLSCSPISGHRSVSWYQQTPGQGLQFLFEYFSETQRNKGNFPGRFSGRQFSNSRSEMNVSTLELGDSALYLCASSSQQGTEKLFFGSGTQLSVL.

This clonotype has more than one count but fewer than ten. V is TRBV6-2 or TRBV6-3 and J is TRBJ2-3; D might be TRBD1 (6 bases). V shed 7 bases and J shed 6 bases, with 17 bases lying between them. Germline-derived CDR1 and CDR2 are MNHEY and SVGEGT. This CDR3 comprises 14 residues. CDR3 DNA: TGTGCCAGCAAACCCAACAGGGTCAGGGATACGCAGTATTTT. Protein sequence: CASKPNRVRDTQYF.

This clonotype was seen a handful of times. The J gene is TRBJ2-5, the V gene TRBV7-2, with TRBD2 identical over 8 bases. Germline assignment: CDR1 SGHTA and CDR2 FQGNSA. The CDR3 sequence is 17 residues long. The trim removed 5 bases at V and 1 base at J, leaving 12 bases unmatched. CDR3 coding DNA: TGTGCCAGCAGCCCCCGGGTAGTAAGCGGGAGCCAAGAGACCCAGTACTTC. Amino acids: CASSPRVVSGSQETQYF.

The chain carries TRBV12-3 or TRBV12-4 and TRBJ1-1; TRBD1 might be the D (6 bases). V gave up 4 bases and J gave up 0 bases, with 12 bases separating them. The CDR3 has 15 amino acids. The CDR3 bases are TGTGCCAGCAGTTCACCGCAGGGGTTGAACACTGAAGCTTTCTTT. As protein: CASSSPQGLNTEAFF.

The chain carries TRBV3-1 and TRBJ1-1, with D perhaps TRBD1 (5 bases). This CDR3 has 15 amino acids. Germline values: CDR1 LGHDT, CDR2 YNNKEL (reference sequence). V lost 0 bases to trimming and J lost 6 bases, with 14 bases between them. CDR3 sequence reads: CASSQESAGMAEAFF. The CDR3 coding sequence is TGTGCCAGCAGCCAAGAGTCCGCAGGGATGGCTGAAGCTTTCTTT. Filled out from reference TRBV3-1 and TRBJ1-1, the complete variable domain reads DTAVSQTPKYLVTQMGNDKSIKCEQNLGHDTMYWYKQDSKKFLKIMFSYNNKELIINETVPNRFSPKSPDKAHLNLHINSLELGDSAVYFCASSQESAGMAEAFFGQGTRLTVV.

The sample holds a few counts of this clonotype. This chain uses TRBV14 with TRBJ2-1, with no clear D. Germline CDR1 SGHDN, CDR2 FVKESK. V lost 0 bases and J 2 bases, leaving 8 bases between the germline ends. This CDR3 is built from 15 residues. The CDR3 DNA sequence: TGTGCCAGCAGCCAAGAGGGTGGACCCTACAATGAGCAGTTCTTC. As protein: CASSQEGGPYNEQFF.

In this sample, this clonotype turned up a few times. V and J are TRBV5-1 and TRBJ2-7; D uncertain. The germline V gene has CDR1 SGHRS and CDR2 YFSETQ. The CDR3 sequence is 14 residues long. V was shortened by 2 bases and J by 3 bases, with 12 bases between the two germline ends. The CDR3 spells CASSLGQAVYEQYF. The CDR3 DNA follows: TGCGCCAGCAGCTTAGGCCAGGCAGTCTACGAGCAGTACTTC.

The rearrangement uses TRBV7-2 and TRBJ2-1, with a possible D match to TRBD2 (5 bases). V lost 4 bases, J lost 9 bases, and 10 bases lay in between. This CDR3 comprises 12 residues. Per germline, CDR1 SGHTA and CDR2 FQGNSA. This CDR3 is CASSSLEGEQFF. Written as DNA, the CDR3 is TGTGCCAGCAGCTCCCTTGAGGGTGAGCAGTTCTTC.

This rearrangement joins TRBV12-3 or TRBV12-4 to TRBJ1-2; no firm D call. V gave up 3 bases and J gave up 7 bases, with 6 bases separating them. This CDR3 spans 11 amino acids. CDR3 DNA sequence: TGTGCCAGCAGTTTCCGTGGTGGCTACACCTTC. This encodes CASSFRGGYTF.